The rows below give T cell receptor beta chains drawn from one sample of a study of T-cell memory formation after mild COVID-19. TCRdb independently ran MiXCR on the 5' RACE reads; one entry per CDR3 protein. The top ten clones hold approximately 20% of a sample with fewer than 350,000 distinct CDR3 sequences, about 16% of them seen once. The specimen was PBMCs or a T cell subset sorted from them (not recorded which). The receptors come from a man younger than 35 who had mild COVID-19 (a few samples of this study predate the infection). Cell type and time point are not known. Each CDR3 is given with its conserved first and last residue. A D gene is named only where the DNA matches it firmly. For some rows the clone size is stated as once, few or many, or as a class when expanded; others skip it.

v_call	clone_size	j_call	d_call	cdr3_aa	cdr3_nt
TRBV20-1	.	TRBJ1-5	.	CSARSSSAAQHF	TGCAGTGCTAGAAGCTCGTCGGCGGCCCAGCATTTT
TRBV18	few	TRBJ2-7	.	CASSPGTLQNEQYF	TGTGCCAGCTCACCCGGGACGCTCCAAAACGAGCAGTACTTC
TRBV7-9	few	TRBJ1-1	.	CASSLVVGPRAFF	TGTGCCAGCAGCTTAGTAGTAGGACCGCGGGCTTTCTTT
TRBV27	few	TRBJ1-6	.	CASSPRTGPNSPLHF	TGTGCCAGCAGTCCCCGCACAGGCCCGAATTCACCCCTCCACTTT
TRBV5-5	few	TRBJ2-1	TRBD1	CASSLGQGAGEQFF	TGTGCCAGCAGCTTGGGTCAGGGGGCCGGTGAGCAGTTCTTC
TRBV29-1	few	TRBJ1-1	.	CSVEDFRGEAFF	TGCAGCGTTGAAGATTTCCGGGGTGAAGCTTTCTTT
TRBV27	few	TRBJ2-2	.	CASSTRDTGELFF	TGTGCCAGCAGTACGAGGGACACCGGGGAGCTGTTTTTT
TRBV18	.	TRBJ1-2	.	CASSPPVSRNYGYTF	TGTGCCAGCTCACCACCGGTGTCCAGGAACTATGGCTACACCTTC
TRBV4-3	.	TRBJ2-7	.	CASSPGLRVYEQYF	TGCGCCAGCAGCCCCGGACTGCGAGTCTACGAGCAGTACTTC
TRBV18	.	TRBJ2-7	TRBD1	CASSVGQDYEQYF	TGTGCCAGCTCAGTAGGACAGGACTACGAGCAGTACTTC
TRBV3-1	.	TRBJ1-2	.	CASSEGLLQGYGYTF	TGTGCCAGCAGCGAAGGGCTATTACAGGGATATGGCTACACCTTC
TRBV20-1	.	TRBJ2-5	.	CSATTSYRETQYF	TGCAGTGCTACCACCTCTTACCGGGAGACCCAGTACTTC
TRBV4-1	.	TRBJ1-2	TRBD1	CASSYRGTNYGYTF	TGCGCCAGCAGCTACAGGGGGACTAACTATGGCTACACCTTC
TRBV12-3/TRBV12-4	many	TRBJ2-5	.	CASSPLWGLETQYF	TGTGCCAGCAGTCCCCTCTGGGGGTTGGAGACCCAGTACTTC
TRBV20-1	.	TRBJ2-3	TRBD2	CSARTSGGSTDTQYF	TGCAGTGCTCGGACTAGCGGGGGATCCACAGATACGCAGTATTTT
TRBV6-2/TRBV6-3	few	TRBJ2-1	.	CASSYSIGAASYNEQFF	TGTGCCAGCAGTTACTCGATTGGGGCAGCATCCTACAATGAGCAGTTCTTC
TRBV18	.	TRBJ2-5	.	CASSNRGLLRGETQYF	TGTGCCAGCTCAAACCGGGGCCTACTTCGGGGAGAGACCCAGTACTTC
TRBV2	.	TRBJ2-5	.	CASMTVRPLEETQYF	TGTGCCAGCATGACAGTCAGGCCCTTGGAGGAGACCCAGTACTTC
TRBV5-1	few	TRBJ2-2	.	CASSLLGRTNTGELFF	TGCGCCAGCAGCTTGTTAGGACGGACGAACACCGGGGAGCTGTTTTTT
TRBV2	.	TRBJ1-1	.	CATESGRNTEAFF	TGTGCCACCGAGTCAGGTCGTAACACTGAAGCTTTCTTT
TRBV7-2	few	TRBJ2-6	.	CASSPRGTTGANVLTF	TGTGCCAGCAGCCCGAGGGGGACAACTGGGGCCAACGTCCTGACTTTC
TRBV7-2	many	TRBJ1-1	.	CASSLANFGGNTEAFF	TGTGCCAGCAGCTTAGCCAACTTTGGTGGGAACACTGAAGCTTTCTTT
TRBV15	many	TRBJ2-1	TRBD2	CATSRDERGGALNEQFF	TGTGCCACCAGCAGAGATGAACGCGGGGGGGCCCTGAATGAGCAGTTCTTC
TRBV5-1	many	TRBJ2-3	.	CASSPGSTDTQYF	TGTGCCAGCAGTCCCGGAAGCACAGATACGCAGTATTTT
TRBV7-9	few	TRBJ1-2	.	CASSRGQANYGYTF	TGTGCCAGCAGCCGGGGTCAGGCTAACTATGGCTACACCTTC